The 21 T cell receptor beta chains given below trace back to one sample, sequenced in a study of cytomegalovirus exposure and HLA in healthy donors. PCR employed 60 Vbeta and 13 Jbeta primers. Data came from immunoSEQ multiplex PCR; TCRdb stores just in-frame clones and leaves some out. The sample yields about 100,000 clones, approximately 75% seen once. Source material: PBMCs. These receptors were collected from a middle-aged woman in good health and CMV-seronegative.

The rearrangement joins TRBV19 to TRBJ1-1, with D perhaps TRBD1 (5 bases). Trimming shortened V by 5 bases and J by 5 bases, and 12 bases separated the two germline ends. Germline V gene sequence: CDR1 LNHDA, CDR2 SQIVND (reference sequence). This CDR3 is built from 13 residues. The CDR3 loop is CASSSGRGTEAFF. CDR3 nucleotides: TGTGCCAGTAGTTCAGGACGGGGGACTGAAGCTTTCTTT.

This clone has a single count. The genes are TRBV2 and TRBJ2-7, with D tentatively TRBD2 (7 bases). CDR1 is SNHLY and CDR2 is FYNNEI in the germline V gene. The CDR3 is 16 residues long. Trimming took 7 bases from V and 5 from J, leaving 24 bases between them. CDR3 sequence: CASKGGWTSGLHEQYF. The CDR3 coding sequence is TGTGCCAGCAAAGGGGGATGGACTAGTGGTCTGCACGAGCAGTACTTC.

Note on this clone: A junction boundary mismatches the germline segment, possibly from a read error. The chain recombines TRBV7-9 with TRBJ2-7; the D gene is possibly TRBD1 (6 bases). CDR1 is SEHNR and CDR2 is FQNEAQ in the germline V gene (reference sequence). This CDR3 is built from 12 residues. The CDR3 DNA reads TGTTCCAGCAGCTTCCAGGGGTACGAGCAGTACTTC. Amino acids: CSSSFQGYEQYF.

This sequence joins TRBV18 and TRBJ2-1; 7 bases fit TRBD1. Germline lookup yields CDR1 KGHSH and CDR2 LQKENI. Trimming took 2 bases from V and 5 from J; bases not matched to a gene: 3. The CDR3 contains 14 residues. CDR3 sequence reads: CASSPTGTDNEQFF. The CDR3, as DNA: TGTGCCAGCTCACCAACCGGGACAGACAATGAGCAGTTCTTC.

V is TRBV7-9 and J is TRBJ2-7; a possible D gene is TRBD1 (6 bases). Per the germline V gene, CDR1 is SEHNR and CDR2 is FQNEAQ (reference sequence). This CDR3 has 14 residues. The V and J ends lost 5 bases and 5 bases respectively, with 16 bases between them. The CDR3 coding sequence is TGTGCCAGCAGCCCGACAGGACGGGCTGACGAGCAGTACTTC. Protein: CASSPTGRADEQYF.

The chain has TRBV29-1 and TRBJ1-5, with D tentatively TRBD1 (5 bases). The V and J ends lost 7 bases and 3 bases respectively, with 16 bases between them. In germline, CDR1 is SQVTM, CDR2 ANQGSEA. This CDR3 is 14 amino acids long. CDR3 bases: TGCAGCGGGCCAGGGCGGGGGGACAATCAGCCCCAGCATTTT. Amino acids: CSGPGRGDNQPQHF.

The V and J genes are TRBV4-3 and TRBJ2-7, with 13 bases lining up with TRBD2. The CDR3 length is 17 residues. Germline lookup yields CDR1 LGHNA and CDR2 YSLEER. V shed 0 bases, J shed 2 bases, and the junction held 4 bases outside the gene matches. This CDR3 is CASSQDFGTSGAYEQYF. CDR3 coding DNA: TGCGCCAGCAGCCAAGATTTCGGGACTAGCGGGGCCTACGAGCAGTACTTC.

The genes are TRBV5-6 and TRBJ1-1; tentatively, D is TRBD1 (5 bases). The CDR3 totals 15 residues. Germline CDR1 and CDR2: SGHDT and YYEEEE. Deletions cut 0 bases from V and 1 base from J, with 10 bases between. In DNA form, the CDR3 reads TGTGCCAGCAGCTTGGGGGGCAGTCAGAACACTGAAGCTTTCTTT. Encoded protein: CASSLGGSQNTEAFF.

The chain has TRBV4-1 and TRBJ1-6; 9 positions match TRBD1. With V trimmed by 6 bases and J by 5 bases, 8 bases remained unmatched. The CDR3 contains 16 residues. Germline-derived CDR1 and CDR2 are MGHRA and YSYEKL. CDR3 region: CASSSTGGVDNSPLHF. As DNA, the CDR3 is TGCGCCAGCAGTTCCACAGGGGGCGTCGATAATTCACCCCTCCACTTT.

About this clone: An end of the junction does not agree with germline; a read error may underlie this. The chain links TRBV7-9 to TRBJ2-4, with 12 bases matching TRBD2. CDR3 size: 18 residues. Germline-derived CDR1 and CDR2 are SEHNR and FQNEAQ (reference sequence). Written as DNA, the CDR3 is TGTTCCAGCAGCCGTACTAGCGGGGGGCCCTTAGCCAAAAACATTCAGTACTTC. Translating it yields CSSSRTSGGPLAKNIQYF.

The CDR3, as DNA: TGTGCCAGCAGCTTGGGGGACACCGGCCCAGTTGGAAACATTCAGTACTTC. Translated: CASSLGDTGPVGNIQYF. J is TRBJ2-4 and V is TRBV5-4, with a tentative D call TRBD1 (6 bases). This CDR3 contains 17 residues. Trimming removed 0 bases at V and 6 bases at J, with 19 bases between. The germline V gene encodes CDR1 SGHNT and CDR2 YYREEE (reference sequence).

This clone was observed a few times. The chain employs TRBV9 and TRBJ2-7; perhaps TRBD2 as D (7 bases). This CDR3 comprises 14 residues. V was clipped by 3 bases and J by 2 bases, with 12 bases between them. Germline V gene data show CDR1 as SGDLS and CDR2 as YYNGEE. The CDR3 bases are TGTGCCAGCAGCGCGGGGGGCAGCGCCTACGAGCAGTACTTC. Translated, it gives CASSAGGSAYEQYF.

This chain joins TRBV19 and TRBJ2-3; no reliable D call. The CDR3 runs to 13 residues. Germline V CDR1 and CDR2: LNHDA, SQIVND (reference sequence). Trimming took 9 bases from V and 7 from J, leaving 17 bases between them. CDR3 sequence (DNA): TGTGCCAGCGACAACCCGGTTTCGCATACGCAGTATTTT. This encodes CASDNPVSHTQYF.

This clone was observed a few times. V gene TRBV15 combines with J gene TRBJ2-5; D is unclear. The length of the CDR3 is 14 residues. Per germline, CDR1 LNHNV and CDR2 YYDKDF (reference sequence). V was shortened by 1 base and J by 3 bases, with 9 bases between the two germline ends. DNA for the CDR3: TGTGCCACCAGCAGAGGAACAGCCGAAGAGACCCAGTACTTC. Its translation is CATSRGTAEETQYF. The variable domain in full, completed from reference TRBV15 and TRBJ2-5, reads DAMVIQNPRYQVTQFGKPVTLSCSQTLNHNVMYWYQQKSSQAPKLLFHYYDKDFNNEADTPDNFQSRRPNTSFCFLDIRSPGLGDTAMYLCATSRGTAEETQYFGPGTRLLVL.

The chain joins TRBV11-2 to TRBJ2-1, with D maybe TRBD2 (6 bases). Germline CDR1 and CDR2: SGHAT and FQNNGV. The V gene lost 6 bases and the J gene lost 6 bases, with 15 bases spanning the gap. The CDR3 totals 14 residues. The CDR3 sequence: CASRTGSRSNEQFF. In DNA, the CDR3 is TGTGCCAGCAGAACCGGGAGTCGATCCAATGAGCAGTTCTTC.

The chain uses TRBV11-2 and TRBJ2-4; D is perhaps TRBD2 (5 bases). The CDR3 runs 16 residues. Germline-derived CDR1 and CDR2 are SGHAT and FQNNGV. The germline V and J ends were trimmed by 5 bases and 0 bases, with 14 bases remaining between them. CDR3 loop: CASSRAEPLAKNIQYF. The CDR3 region has the DNA TGTGCCAGCAGCCGAGCGGAGCCCCTAGCCAAAAACATTCAGTACTTC.

The V gene is TRBV10-3, the J gene TRBJ2-2, with 11 bases identical to TRBD2. The junction had 10 bases not matched to a gene; V was cut back by 10 bases and J by 6 bases. The CDR3 is made up of 15 amino acids. Per the germline V gene, CDR1 is ENHRY and CDR2 is SYGVKD. CDR3 sequence (DNA): TGTGCCACCAGAGAACTAGCGGGAGAACCCGGGGAGCTGTTTTTT. It codes for CATRELAGEPGELFF.

The chain carries TRBV28 and TRBJ2-3; D gene uncertain. The CDR3 has 11 amino acids. Trimming cost V 3 bases and J 6 bases, with 4 bases left between them. Per germline, CDR1 MDHEN and CDR2 SYDVKM. CDR3 sequence reads: CASSFGDTQYF. The DNA for the CDR3 is TGTGCCAGCAGTTTCGGGGATACGCAGTATTTT. Full variable domain (rest looked up from reference TRBV28 and TRBJ2-3): DVKVTQSSRYLVKRTGEKVFLECVQDMDHENMFWYRQDPGLGLRLIYFSYDVKMKEKGDIPEGYSVSREKKERFSLILESASTNQTSMYLCASSFGDTQYFGPGTRLTVL.

The rearrangement links TRBV11-3 to TRBJ2-7; 7 positions match TRBD1. J lost 2 bases, V lost 7 bases, and 11 bases had no gene match. CDR3 length equals 15 residues. From germline, CDR1 is SGHNT and CDR2 YENEEA. The CDR3 loop reads CASTHGTDPAYEQYF. The CDR3 DNA reads as TGTGCCAGCACCCACGGGACAGATCCGGCCTACGAGCAGTACTTC.

The chain employs TRBV9 and TRBJ2-2; perhaps TRBD2 as D (5 bases). V was clipped by 5 bases and J by 1 base, with 9 bases between them. Germline CDR1 reads SGDLS; CDR2 reads YYNGEE. The CDR3 loop spans 14 amino acids. The CDR3 bases are TGTGCCAGCAGGGACCGGGAGAACACCGGGGAGCTGTTTTTT. Protein sequence: CASRDRENTGELFF. The variable domain in full, with the rest retrieved from reference TRBV9 and TRBJ2-2, is DSGVTQTPKHLITATGQRVTLRCSPRSGDLSVYWYQQSLDQGLQFLIQYYNGEERAKGNILERFSAQQFPDLHSELNLSSLELGDSALYFCASRDRENTGELFFGEGSRLTVL.

The chain joins TRBV5-4 to TRBJ1-2, with TRBD1 identical over 7 bases. Germline CDR1 reads SGHNT; CDR2 reads YYREEE (reference sequence). The CDR3 is 15 amino acids. The J segment lost 6 bases and the V segment lost 3 bases, leaving 11 bases of the junction unmatched. The CDR3 sequence: CASSSGTESTNGYTF. CDR3 nucleotide sequence: TGTGCCAGCAGCTCCGGGACAGAGTCTACGAATGGCTACACCTTC.